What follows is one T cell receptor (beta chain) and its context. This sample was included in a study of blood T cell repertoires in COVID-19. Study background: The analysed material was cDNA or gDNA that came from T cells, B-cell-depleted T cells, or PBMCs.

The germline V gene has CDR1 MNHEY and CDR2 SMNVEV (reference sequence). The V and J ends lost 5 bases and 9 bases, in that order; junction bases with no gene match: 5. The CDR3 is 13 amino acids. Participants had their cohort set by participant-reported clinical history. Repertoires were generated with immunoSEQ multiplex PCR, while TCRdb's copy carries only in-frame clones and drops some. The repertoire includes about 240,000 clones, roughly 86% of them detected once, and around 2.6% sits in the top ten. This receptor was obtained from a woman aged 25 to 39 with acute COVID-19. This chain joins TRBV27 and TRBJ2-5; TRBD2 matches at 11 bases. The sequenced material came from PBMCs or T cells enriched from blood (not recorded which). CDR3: CASSTTSGEAQYF. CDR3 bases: TGTGCCAGCAGTACGACTAGCGGGGAAGCCCAGTACTTC.